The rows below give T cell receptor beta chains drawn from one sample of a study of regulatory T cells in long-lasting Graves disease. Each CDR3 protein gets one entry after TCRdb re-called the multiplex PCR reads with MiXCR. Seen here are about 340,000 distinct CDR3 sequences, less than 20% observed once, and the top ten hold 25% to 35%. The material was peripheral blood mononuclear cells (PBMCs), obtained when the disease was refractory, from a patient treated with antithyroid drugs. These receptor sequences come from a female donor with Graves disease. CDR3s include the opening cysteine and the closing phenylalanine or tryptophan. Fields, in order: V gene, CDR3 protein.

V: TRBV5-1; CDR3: CASSLGGRAETQYF
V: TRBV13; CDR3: CASSTTSRQETQYF
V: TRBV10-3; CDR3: CAIGTVNTEAFF
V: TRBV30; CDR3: CAFSGAYEQYF
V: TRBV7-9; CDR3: CASSLALKGRQTNTEAFF
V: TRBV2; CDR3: CASREGMAEAFF
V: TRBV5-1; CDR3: CASSPDSGGPYYEQYF
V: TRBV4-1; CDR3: CASSQVDMGFLNQETQYF
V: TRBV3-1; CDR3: CASSPLAFSYNEQFF
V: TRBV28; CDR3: CASSETGSAYGYTF
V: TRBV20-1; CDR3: CSARGGYDTQPQHF
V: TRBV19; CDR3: CASSLTGTGSYEQYF
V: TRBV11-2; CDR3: CASSLDTTNYGYTF
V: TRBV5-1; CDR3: CASSLDPSNTEAFF
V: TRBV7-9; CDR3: CTSSSPGGLNNSPLHF
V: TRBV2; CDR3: CASSFRQVLEAFF
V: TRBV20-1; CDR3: CSASRGSGANVLTF
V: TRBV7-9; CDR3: CASSFPRSYEQYF
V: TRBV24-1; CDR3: CATSDRLAGSYNEQFF
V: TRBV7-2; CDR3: CASSLVASLRSEAFF